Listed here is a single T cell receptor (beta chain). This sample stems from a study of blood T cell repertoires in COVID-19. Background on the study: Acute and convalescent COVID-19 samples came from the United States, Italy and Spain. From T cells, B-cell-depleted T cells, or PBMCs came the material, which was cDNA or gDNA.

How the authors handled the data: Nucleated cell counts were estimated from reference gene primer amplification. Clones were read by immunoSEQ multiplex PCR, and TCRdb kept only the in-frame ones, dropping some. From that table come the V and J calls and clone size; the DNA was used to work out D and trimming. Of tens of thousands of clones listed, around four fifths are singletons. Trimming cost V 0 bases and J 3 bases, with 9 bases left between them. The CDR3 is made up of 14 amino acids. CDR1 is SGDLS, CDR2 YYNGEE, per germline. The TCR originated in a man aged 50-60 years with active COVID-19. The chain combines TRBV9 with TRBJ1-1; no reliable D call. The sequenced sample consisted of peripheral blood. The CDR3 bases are TGTGCCAGCAGCGTAGGGCTTTTCGACACTGAAGCTTTCTTT. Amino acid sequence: CASSVGLFDTEAFF.